This T cell receptor (beta chain) was identified during a study of blood T cell repertoires in COVID-19. About the research overall: Sites in the United States, Italy and Spain provided acute and convalescent COVID-19 samples.

Measured with immunoSEQ multiplex PCR; TCRdb has only the in-frame clones, and not every one. Here the sample spans fewer than 75,000 clones, 70% to 85% being singletons. The CDR3 length is 16 residues. Germline CDR1 and CDR2: SNHLY and FYNNEI. V was clipped by 5 bases and J by 1 base; unmatched bases: 6. The sequenced sample was peripheral blood. V gene TRBV2 combines with J gene TRBJ2-5, with 11 bases that match TRBD2. The sequence derives from a human donor in a cohort sampled during active COVID-19. The CDR3 spells CASSSLAGGGQETQYF. DNA of the CDR3: TGTGCCAGCAGTTCCCTAGCGGGGGGCGGCCAAGAGACCCAGTACTTC.